The T cell receptor (beta chain) described here comes from a study of T cell changes during pregnancy in multiple sclerosis. Profiled with immunoSEQ multiplex PCR; TCRdb holds only in-frame clones, not every one. The data contain roughly 15,000 clones, just under 85% of them singletons. From germline, CDR1 is SQVTM and CDR2 ANQGSEA. CDR3 length equals 14 residues. Trimming cost V 3 bases and J 4 bases, with 15 bases left between them. J is TRBJ1-2 and V is TRBV29-1; D is possibly TRBD1 (6 bases). The specimen was CD8+ T cells from peripheral blood mononuclear cells, collected in the second trimester of pregnancy. The receptor comes from a female donor in good health, enrolled as a control in a pregnancy study. The CDR3 nucleotides are TGCAGCGTTGAGCCCTCGACAGGTCCCTATGGCTACACCTTC. This sequence encodes CSVEPSTGPYGYTF.